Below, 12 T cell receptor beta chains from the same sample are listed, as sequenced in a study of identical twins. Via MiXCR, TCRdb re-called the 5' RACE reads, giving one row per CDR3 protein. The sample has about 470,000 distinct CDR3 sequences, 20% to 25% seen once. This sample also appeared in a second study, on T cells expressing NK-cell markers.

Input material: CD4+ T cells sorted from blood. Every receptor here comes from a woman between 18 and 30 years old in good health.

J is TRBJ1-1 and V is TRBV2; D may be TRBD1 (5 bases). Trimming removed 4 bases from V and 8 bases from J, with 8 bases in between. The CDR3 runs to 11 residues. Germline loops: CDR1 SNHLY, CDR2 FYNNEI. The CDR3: CASSVPGEAFF. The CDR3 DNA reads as TGTGCCAGCAGTGTGCCAGGGGAAGCTTTCTTT. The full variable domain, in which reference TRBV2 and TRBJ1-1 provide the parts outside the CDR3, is EPEVTQTPSHQVTQMGQEVILRCVPISNHLYFYWYRQILGQKVEFLVSFYNNEISEKSEIFDDQFSVERPDGSNFTLKIRSTKLEDSAMYFCASSVPGEAFFGQGTRLTVV.

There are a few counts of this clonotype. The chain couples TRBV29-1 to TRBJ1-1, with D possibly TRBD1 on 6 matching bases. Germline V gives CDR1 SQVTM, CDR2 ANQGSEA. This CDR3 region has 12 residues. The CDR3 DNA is TGCAGTTCCAGGGACATGAACACTGAAGCTTTCTTT. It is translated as CSSRDMNTEAFF.

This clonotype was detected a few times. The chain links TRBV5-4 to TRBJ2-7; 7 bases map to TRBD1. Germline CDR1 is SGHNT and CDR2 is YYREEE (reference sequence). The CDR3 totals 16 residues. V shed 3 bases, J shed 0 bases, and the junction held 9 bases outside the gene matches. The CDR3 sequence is CASSSGHRGYSYEQYF. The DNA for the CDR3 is TGTGCCAGCAGCTCGGGCCACAGGGGTTACTCCTACGAGCAGTACTTC.

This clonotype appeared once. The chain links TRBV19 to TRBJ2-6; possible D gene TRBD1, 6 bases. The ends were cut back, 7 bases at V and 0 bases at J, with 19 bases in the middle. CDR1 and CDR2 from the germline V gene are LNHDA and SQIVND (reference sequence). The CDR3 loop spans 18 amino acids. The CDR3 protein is CASMRLGTISSGANVLTF. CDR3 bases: TGTGCCAGTATGAGGTTAGGGACAATCAGCTCTGGGGCCAACGTCCTGACTTTC.

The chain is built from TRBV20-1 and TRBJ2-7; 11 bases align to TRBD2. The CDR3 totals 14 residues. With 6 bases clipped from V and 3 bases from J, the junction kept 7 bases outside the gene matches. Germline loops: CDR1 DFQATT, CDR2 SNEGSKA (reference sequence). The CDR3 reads CSASRGLAGYEQYF. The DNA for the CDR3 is TGCAGTGCGTCTCGCGGACTAGCGGGCTACGAGCAGTACTTC.

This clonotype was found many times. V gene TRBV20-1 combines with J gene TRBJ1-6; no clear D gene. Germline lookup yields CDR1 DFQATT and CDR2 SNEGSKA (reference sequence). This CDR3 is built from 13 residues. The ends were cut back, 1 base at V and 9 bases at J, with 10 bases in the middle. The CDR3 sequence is CSARADGSSPLHF. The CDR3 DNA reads TGCAGTGCTAGAGCGGACGGCAGTTCACCCCTCCACTTT.

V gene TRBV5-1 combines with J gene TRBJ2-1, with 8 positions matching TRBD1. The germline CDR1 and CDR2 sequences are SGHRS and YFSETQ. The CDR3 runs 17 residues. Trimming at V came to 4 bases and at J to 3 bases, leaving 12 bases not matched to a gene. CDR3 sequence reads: CASSSDRGHPIYNEQFF. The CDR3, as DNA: TGCGCCAGCAGCAGCGACAGGGGCCATCCCATCTACAATGAGCAGTTCTTC.

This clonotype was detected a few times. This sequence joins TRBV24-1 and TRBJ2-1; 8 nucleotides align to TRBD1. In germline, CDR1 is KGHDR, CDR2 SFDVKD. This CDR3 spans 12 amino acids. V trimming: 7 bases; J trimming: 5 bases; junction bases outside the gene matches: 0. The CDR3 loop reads CATRDRDNEQFF. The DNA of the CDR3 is TGTGCCACCAGGGACAGGGACAATGAGCAGTTCTTC.

The CDR3 nucleotides read TGCGCCAGCAGCTTGGATTATCGAGGAGATACGCAGTATTTT. Translating gives CASSLDYRGDTQYF. J is TRBJ2-3 and V is TRBV5-1, with D unresolved. Germline CDR1 reads SGHRS; CDR2 reads YFSETQ. This CDR3 has 14 amino acids. Deletions cut 0 bases from V and 5 bases from J, with 10 bases between.

CDR3 region: CASSFSAGANVLTF. As DNA, the CDR3 is TGTGCCAGCAGCTTTTCCGCTGGGGCCAACGTCCTGACTTTC. The V call is TRBV7-9, the J call TRBJ2-6; no clear D. The germline V gene has CDR1 SEHNR and CDR2 FQNEAQ (reference sequence). Trimming cost V 3 bases and J 2 bases, with 5 bases left between them. The CDR3 loop spans 14 amino acids.

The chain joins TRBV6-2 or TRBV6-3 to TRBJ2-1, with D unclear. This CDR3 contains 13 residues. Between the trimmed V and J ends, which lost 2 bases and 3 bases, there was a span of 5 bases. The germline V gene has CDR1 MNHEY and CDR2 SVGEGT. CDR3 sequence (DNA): TGTGCCAGCAGTTACGACAACTACAATGAGCAGTTCTTC. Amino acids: CASSYDNYNEQFF.

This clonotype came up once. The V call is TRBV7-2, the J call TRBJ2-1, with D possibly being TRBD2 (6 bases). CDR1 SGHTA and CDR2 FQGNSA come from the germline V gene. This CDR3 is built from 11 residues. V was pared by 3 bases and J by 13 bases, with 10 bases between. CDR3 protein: CASSFVADQFF. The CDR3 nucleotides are TGTGCCAGCAGCTTCGTAGCGGACCAGTTCTTC.